The 13 T cell receptor beta chains presented below share a single source sample, sequenced in a study of control samples from healthy donors and cancer patients. Produced via immunoSEQ multiplex PCR; TCRdb's table is partial and in-frame only. Altogether about 150,000 clones are present, 93% being singletons, with the ten largest covering 2% to 2.5%. The sample was blood. These receptors originate from a man aged 50 to 59 in good health.

V gene TRBV18 combines with J gene TRBJ1-1; D is perhaps TRBD1 (6 bases). The germline V and J ends were trimmed by 5 bases and 1 base, with 11 bases remaining between them. CDR1 KGHSH and CDR2 LQKENI come from the germline V gene. This CDR3 comprises 14 residues. The CDR3 sequence is CASSTTGTNTEAFF. The CDR3 DNA sequence: TGTGCCAGCTCAACCACAGGGACGAACACTGAAGCTTTCTTT. The full variable domain, with the rest looked up from reference TRBV18 and TRBJ1-1, is NAGVMQNPRHLVRRRGQEARLRCSPMKGHSHVYWYRQLPEEGLKFMVYLQKENIIDESGMPKERFSAEFPKEGPSILRIQQVVRGDSAAYFCASSTTGTNTEAFFGQGTRLTVV.

The chain employs TRBV6-5 and TRBJ1-1; 7 bases fit TRBD1. CDR3 length: 15 amino acids. The germline V gene has CDR1 MNHEY and CDR2 SVGAGI. The V gene end was trimmed by 4 bases and the J gene end by 2 bases; junction bases not matched to a gene: 7. Here the CDR3 reads CASSSLQGYNTEAFF. The CDR3 region has the DNA TGTGCCAGCAGTTCTTTACAGGGGTACAACACTGAAGCTTTCTTT.

This chain joins TRBV30 and TRBJ2-1; D uncertain. Trimming shortened V by 0 bases and J by 1 base, and 7 bases separated the two germline ends. Germline lookup yields CDR1 GTSNPN and CDR2 SVGIG (reference sequence). This CDR3 region has 14 residues. CDR3 region: CAWSVSPSYNEQFF. CDR3 coding DNA: TGTGCCTGGAGTGTTTCTCCTTCCTACAATGAGCAGTTCTTC.

This rearrangement joins TRBV18 to TRBJ1-2; D gene unclear. Germline CDR1 and CDR2: KGHSH and LQKENI. There are 13 residues in the CDR3. Deletions cut 1 base from V and 4 bases from J, with 7 bases between. The CDR3 region is CASSPQGFYGYTF. The CDR3, as DNA: TGTGCCAGCTCACCACAGGGATTCTATGGCTACACCTTC.

The chain carries TRBV3-1 (or the pseudogene TRBV3-2) and TRBJ2-1; the match to TRBD2 covers 15 bases. The CDR3 totals 18 residues. J was trimmed by 2 bases and V by 4 bases; bases with no gene match: 6. Germline lookup yields CDR1 LGHDT and CDR2 YNNKEL (reference sequence). The DNA for the CDR3 is TGTGCCAGCAGCCGGGCCGGGACTAGCGGGAGGACCTACAATGAGCAGTTCTTC. As protein: CASSRAGTSGRTYNEQFF.

The gene calls are TRBV24-1 and TRBJ2-3; 8 bases line up with TRBD1. In germline, CDR1 is KGHDR, CDR2 SFDVKD. The V and J ends lost 9 bases and 1 base, in that order; junction bases with no gene match: 5. The length of the CDR3 is 14 residues. The CDR3 is CATQMTGGTDTQYF. The CDR3, as DNA: TGTGCCACCCAAATGACAGGGGGCACAGATACGCAGTATTTT.

Only one count was recorded for this clone. The genes are TRBV27 and TRBJ2-1; tentative D call: TRBD1 (5 bases). CDR1 and CDR2 from the germline V gene are MNHEY and SMNVEV (reference sequence). Trimming took 0 bases from V and 4 from J, leaving 7 bases between them. The CDR3 has 14 amino acids. The CDR3, as DNA: TGTGCCAGCAGTTTATCGAGACAGTACAATGAGCAGTTCTTC. This translates into CASSLSRQYNEQFF.

The genes are TRBV28 and TRBJ1-2, with D maybe TRBD1 (5 bases). There are 14 residues in the CDR3. V was clipped by 5 bases and J by 4 bases, with 14 bases between them. Germline CDR1 MDHEN, CDR2 SYDVKM. CDR3 protein: CASSLTTVSYGYTF. CDR3 DNA sequence: TGTGCCAGCAGTCTCACGACAGTCAGCTATGGCTACACCTTC.

The chain is built from TRBV19 and TRBJ2-2, with D maybe TRBD2 (6 bases). The CDR3 length is 16 residues. V lost 6 bases to trimming and J lost 6 bases, with 20 bases between them. Germline V CDR1 and CDR2: LNHDA, SQIVND (reference sequence). DNA of the CDR3: TGTGCCAGTAGAAAATCGGGGGTCGTTTGGTCCGGGGAGCTGTTTTTT. Protein sequence: CASRKSGVVWSGELFF.

The chain recombines TRBV4-1 with TRBJ1-3; possibly TRBD1 for D (6 bases). Trimming pared 1 base from V and 4 bases from J, leaving 14 bases between. CDR1 is MGHRA, CDR2 YSYEKL, per germline. The CDR3 is 16 amino acids. This CDR3 reads CASSQGLRGQGNTIYF. CDR3 nucleotide sequence: TGCGCCAGCAGCCAAGGGCTCCGGGGGCAAGGAAACACCATATATTTT.

The rearrangement uses TRBV9 and TRBJ2-1; a weak D match, TRBD1 (5 bases). Looked up from germline, CDR1 is SGDLS and CDR2 is YYNGEE. V was cut by 0 bases and J by 4 bases, with 11 bases left in between. CDR3 size: 15 residues. The CDR3 loop reads CASSVGVGPYNEQFF. DNA of the CDR3: TGTGCCAGCAGCGTAGGCGTGGGGCCGTACAATGAGCAGTTCTTC.

The rearrangement uses TRBV6-5 and TRBJ1-3; no clear D. The germline gives CDR1 MNHEY, CDR2 SVGAGI. Trimming left V 5 bases short and J 1 base short, with 6 bases between. The CDR3 totals 13 residues. The CDR3 nucleotides read TGTGCCAGCAGTATGGGTTCTGGAAACACCATATATTTT. It is translated as CASSMGSGNTIYF.

This clone was seen once. The J gene is TRBJ1-2, the V gene TRBV21-1; TRBD1 is taken as the D call from the table, unchecked against the DNA. TRBV21-1 is a listed pseudogene. The CDR3 spans 12 residues. The CDR3 DNA sequence: TGTGCCAGCACCCCGGGACATCATGGCTACACCTTC. It encodes CASTPGHHGYTF.